The T cell receptor (beta chain) described here comes from a study of B cell selection in AIRE deficiency. CDR1 and CDR2 (germline): LGHNA, YNFKEQ. The length of the CDR3 is 14 residues. V gave up 4 bases and J gave up 9 bases; unmatched junction bases: 8. Regulatory T cells were sorted as CD4+CD25hiCD127low/negative cells. Here immunoSEQ multiplex PCR was the method, and the copy in TCRdb shows in-frame clones only, minus some. This sample has over 15,000 clones; more than 85% occur once, and the top ten carry 0.89%. Sequencing was performed on CD4+CD25+ Tregs sorted from PBMCs. V and J are TRBV4-2 and TRBJ2-1; TRBD2 matches 8 bases. The sequence was obtained from a human donor in good health. The CDR3 sequence: CASSRSGKVFEQFF. CDR3 nucleotide sequence: TGTGCCAGCAGCCGTAGCGGGAAGGTGTTTGAGCAGTTCTTC.